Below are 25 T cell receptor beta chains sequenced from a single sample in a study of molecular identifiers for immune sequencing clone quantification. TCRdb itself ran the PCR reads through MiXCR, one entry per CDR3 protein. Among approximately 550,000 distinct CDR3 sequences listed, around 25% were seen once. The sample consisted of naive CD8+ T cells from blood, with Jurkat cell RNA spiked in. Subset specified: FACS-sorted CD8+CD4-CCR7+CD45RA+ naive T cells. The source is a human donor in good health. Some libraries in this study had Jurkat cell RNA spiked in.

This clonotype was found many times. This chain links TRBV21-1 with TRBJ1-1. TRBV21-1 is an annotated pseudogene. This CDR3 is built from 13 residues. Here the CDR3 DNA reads TGTGCCGGTTCAATGGGGTTTCATAATGAAGCTTTCTTT. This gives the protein CAGSMGFHNEAFF.

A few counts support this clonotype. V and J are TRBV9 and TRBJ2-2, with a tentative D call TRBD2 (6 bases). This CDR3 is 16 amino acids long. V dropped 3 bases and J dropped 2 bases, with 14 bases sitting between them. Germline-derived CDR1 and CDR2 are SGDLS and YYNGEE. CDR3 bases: TGTGCCAGCAGCGGAATCCCGGGACTTAACACCGGGGAGCTGTTTTTT. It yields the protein CASSGIPGLNTGELFF.

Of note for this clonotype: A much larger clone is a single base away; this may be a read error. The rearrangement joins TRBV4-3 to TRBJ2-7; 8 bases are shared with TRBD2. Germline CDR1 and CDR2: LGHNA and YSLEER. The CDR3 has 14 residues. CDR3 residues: CASSPGTRTYEQHF. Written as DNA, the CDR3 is TGCGCCAGCAGCCCCGGGACTAGGACCTACGAGCAGCACTTC.

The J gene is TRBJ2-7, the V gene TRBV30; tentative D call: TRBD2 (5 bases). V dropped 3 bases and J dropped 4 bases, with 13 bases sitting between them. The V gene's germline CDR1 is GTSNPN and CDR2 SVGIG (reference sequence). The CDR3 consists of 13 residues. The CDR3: CAWSTGIGYEQYF. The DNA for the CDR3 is TGTGCCTGGAGCACCGGGATTGGTTACGAGCAGTACTTC.

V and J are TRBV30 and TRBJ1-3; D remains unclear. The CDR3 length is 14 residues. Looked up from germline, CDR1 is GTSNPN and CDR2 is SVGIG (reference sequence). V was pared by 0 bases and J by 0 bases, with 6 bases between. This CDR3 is CAWSVTVSGNTIYF. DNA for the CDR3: TGTGCCTGGAGTGTAACAGTCTCTGGAAACACCATATATTTT.

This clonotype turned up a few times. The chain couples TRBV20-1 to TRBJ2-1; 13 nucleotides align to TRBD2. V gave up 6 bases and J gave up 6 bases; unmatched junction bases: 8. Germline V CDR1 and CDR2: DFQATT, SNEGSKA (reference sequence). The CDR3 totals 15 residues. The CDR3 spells CSAPSTSGRINEQFF. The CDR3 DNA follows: TGCAGTGCCCCCTCGACTAGCGGGAGGATCAATGAGCAGTTCTTC.

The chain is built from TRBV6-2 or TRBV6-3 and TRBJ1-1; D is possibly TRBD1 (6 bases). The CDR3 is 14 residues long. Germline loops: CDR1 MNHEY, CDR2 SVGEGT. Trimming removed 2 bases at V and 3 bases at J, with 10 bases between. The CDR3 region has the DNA TGTGCCAGCAGTTACCGAACAGGGTACACTGAAGCTTTCTTT. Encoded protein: CASSYRTGYTEAFF.

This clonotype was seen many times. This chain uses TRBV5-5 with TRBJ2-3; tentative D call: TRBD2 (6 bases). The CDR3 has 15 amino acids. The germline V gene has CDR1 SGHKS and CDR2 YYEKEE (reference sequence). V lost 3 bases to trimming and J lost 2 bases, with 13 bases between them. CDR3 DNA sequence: TGTGCCAGCAGCTCCCAACTAGCATTCACAGATACGCAGTATTTT. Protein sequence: CASSSQLAFTDTQYF.

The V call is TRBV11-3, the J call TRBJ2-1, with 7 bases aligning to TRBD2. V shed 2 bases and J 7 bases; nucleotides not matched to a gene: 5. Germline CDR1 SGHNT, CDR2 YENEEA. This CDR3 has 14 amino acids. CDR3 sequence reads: CASSLPGGGNEQFF. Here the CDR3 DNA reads TGTGCCAGCAGCTTACCGGGAGGCGGGAATGAGCAGTTCTTC.

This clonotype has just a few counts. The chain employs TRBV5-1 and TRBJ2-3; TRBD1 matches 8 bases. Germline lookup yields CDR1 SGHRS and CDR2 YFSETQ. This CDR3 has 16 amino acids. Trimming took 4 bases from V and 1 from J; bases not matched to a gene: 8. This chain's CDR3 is CASSPWDRSGTDTQYF. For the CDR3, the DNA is TGCGCCAGCAGCCCATGGGACAGGTCGGGCACAGATACGCAGTATTTT.

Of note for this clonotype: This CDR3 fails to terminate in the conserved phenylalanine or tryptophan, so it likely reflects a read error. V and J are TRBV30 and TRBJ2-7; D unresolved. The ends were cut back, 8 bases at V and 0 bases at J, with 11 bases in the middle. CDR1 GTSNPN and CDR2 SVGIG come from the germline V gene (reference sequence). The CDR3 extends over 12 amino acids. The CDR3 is CAGGATSYEQYL. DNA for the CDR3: TGTGCCGGCGGCGCGACCTCCTACGAGCAGTACCTC.

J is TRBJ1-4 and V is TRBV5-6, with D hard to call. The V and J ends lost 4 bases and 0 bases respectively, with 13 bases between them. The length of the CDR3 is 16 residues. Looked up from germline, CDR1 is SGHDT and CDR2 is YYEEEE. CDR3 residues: CASSPDPGATNEKLFF. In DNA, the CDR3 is TGTGCCAGCAGCCCCGACCCGGGAGCAACTAATGAAAAACTGTTTTTT. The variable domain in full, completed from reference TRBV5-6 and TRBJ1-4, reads DAGVTQSPTHLIKTRGQQVTLRCSPKSGHDTVSWYQQALGQGPQFIFQYYEEEERQRGNFPDRFSGHQFPNYSSELNVNALLLGDSALYLCASSPDPGATNEKLFFGSGTQLSVL.

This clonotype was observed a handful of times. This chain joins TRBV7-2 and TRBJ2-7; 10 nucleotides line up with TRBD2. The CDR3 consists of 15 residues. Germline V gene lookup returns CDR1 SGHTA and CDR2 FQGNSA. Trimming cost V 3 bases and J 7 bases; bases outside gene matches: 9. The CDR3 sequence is CASSLFSGGYGEQYF. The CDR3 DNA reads TGTGCCAGCAGCTTGTTTAGCGGGGGGTATGGAGAGCAGTACTTC.

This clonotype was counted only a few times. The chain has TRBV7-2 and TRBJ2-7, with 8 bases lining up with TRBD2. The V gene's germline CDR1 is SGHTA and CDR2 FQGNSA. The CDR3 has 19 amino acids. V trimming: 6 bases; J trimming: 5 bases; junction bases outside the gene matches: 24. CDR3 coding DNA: TGTGCCAGCAGTCCAAACGGGGAGAGCGGACTAGCCCCTGAGGACGAGCAGTACTTC. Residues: CASSPNGESGLAPEDEQYF.

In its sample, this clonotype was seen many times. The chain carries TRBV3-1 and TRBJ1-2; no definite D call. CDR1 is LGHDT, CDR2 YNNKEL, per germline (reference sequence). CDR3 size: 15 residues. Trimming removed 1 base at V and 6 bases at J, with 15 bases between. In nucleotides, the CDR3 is TGTGCCAGCAGCCAAGGGACCTGGGCGGCTAATGGCTACACCTTC. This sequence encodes CASSQGTWAANGYTF.

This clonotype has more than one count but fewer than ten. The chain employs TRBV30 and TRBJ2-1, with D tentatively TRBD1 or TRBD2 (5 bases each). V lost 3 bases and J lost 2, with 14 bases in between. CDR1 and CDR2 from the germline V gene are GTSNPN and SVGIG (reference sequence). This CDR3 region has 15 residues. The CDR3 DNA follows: TGTGCCTGGAGCTCTCGGGGCCACCCCTACAATGAGCAGTTCTTC. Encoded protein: CAWSSRGHPYNEQFF.

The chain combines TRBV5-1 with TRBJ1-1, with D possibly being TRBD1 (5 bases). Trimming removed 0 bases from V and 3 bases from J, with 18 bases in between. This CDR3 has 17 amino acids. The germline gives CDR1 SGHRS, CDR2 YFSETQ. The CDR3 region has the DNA TGCGCCAGCAGCTTGGGTTTTGACGGGACCCAGGACACTGAAGCTTTCTTT. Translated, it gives CASSLGFDGTQDTEAFF.

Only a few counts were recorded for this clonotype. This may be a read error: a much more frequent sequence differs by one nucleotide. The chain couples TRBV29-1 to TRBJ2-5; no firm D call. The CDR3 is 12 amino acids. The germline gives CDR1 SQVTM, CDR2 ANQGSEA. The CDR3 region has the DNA TGCAGCGTTGCTCCCACTCAAGAGCCCCAGTACTTC. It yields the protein CSVAPTQEPQYF.

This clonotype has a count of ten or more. In nucleotides, the CDR3 is TGCGCCAGCAGCCCCGTCGCGTCAGGGGGCCTCACAGATACGCAGTATTTT. Amino acid sequence: CASSPVASGGLTDTQYF. This chain joins TRBV4-3 and TRBJ2-3; 8 bases align to TRBD1. Germline-derived CDR1 and CDR2 are LGHNA and YSLEER. There are 17 residues in the CDR3. J was trimmed by 2 bases and V by 4 bases; bases with no gene match: 11.

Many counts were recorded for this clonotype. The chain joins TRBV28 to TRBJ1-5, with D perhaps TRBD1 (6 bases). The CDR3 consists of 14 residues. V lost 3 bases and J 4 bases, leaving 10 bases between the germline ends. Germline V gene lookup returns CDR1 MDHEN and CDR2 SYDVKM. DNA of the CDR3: TGTGCCAGCAGTTTCCGGGGGGCGAATCAGCCCCAGCATTTT. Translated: CASSFRGANQPQHF.

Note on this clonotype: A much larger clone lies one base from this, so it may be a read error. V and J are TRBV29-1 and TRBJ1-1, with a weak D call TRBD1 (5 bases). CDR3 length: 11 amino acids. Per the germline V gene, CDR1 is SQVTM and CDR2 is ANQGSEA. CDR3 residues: CSVRQGAETFF. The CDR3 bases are TGCAGCGTTCGGCAGGGCGCTGAAACTTTCTTT.

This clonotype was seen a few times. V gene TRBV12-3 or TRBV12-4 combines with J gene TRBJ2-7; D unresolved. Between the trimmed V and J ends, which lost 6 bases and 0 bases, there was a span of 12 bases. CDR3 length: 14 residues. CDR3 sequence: CASSGRPYSYEQYF. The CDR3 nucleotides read TGTGCCAGCAGCGGACGCCCGTACTCCTACGAGCAGTACTTC.

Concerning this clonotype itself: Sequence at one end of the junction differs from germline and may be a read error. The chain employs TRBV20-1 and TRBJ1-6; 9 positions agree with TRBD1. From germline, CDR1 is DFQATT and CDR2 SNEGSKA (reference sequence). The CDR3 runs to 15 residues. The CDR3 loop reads CSARDLGTGHSPLRF. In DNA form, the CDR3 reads TGCAGTGCTAGAGATTTGGGGACAGGGCATTCACCCCTCCGCTTT.

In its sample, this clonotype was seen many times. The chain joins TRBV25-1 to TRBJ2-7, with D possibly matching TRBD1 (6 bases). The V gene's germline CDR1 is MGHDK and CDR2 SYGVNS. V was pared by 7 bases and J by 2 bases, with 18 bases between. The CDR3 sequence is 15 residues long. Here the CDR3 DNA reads TGTGCCAGCAAGGGTTGGACAGCCAATCCCTACGAGCAGTACTTC. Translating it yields CASKGWTANPYEQYF.

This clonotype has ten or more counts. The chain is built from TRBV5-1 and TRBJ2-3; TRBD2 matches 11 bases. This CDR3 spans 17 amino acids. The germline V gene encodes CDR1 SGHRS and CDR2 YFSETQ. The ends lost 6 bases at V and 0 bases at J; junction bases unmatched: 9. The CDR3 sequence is CASTVTSGGTSTDTQYF. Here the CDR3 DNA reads TGCGCCAGCACGGTAACTAGCGGGGGAACTAGCACAGATACGCAGTATTTT.